This T cell receptor beta chain was captured by sequencing in a study of immune heterogeneity within non-small cell lung tumors. The wider study: Classification of the tumors gave several squamous cell carcinomas, around nine non-squamous carcinomas and 1 not otherwise specified.

The V gene end was trimmed by 3 bases and the J gene end by 8 bases; junction bases not matched to a gene: 15. The germline V gene encodes CDR1 KGHSH and CDR2 LQKENI. The CDR3 sequence is 16 residues long. Bulk tumor genomic DNA, roughly 660 ng per sample, was used as template. Widely spaced biopsies, several per primary tumor, were obtained at surgery. Enrolled patients presented with newly diagnosed, previously untreated non-small cell lung cancer and underwent curative surgery. Notes on this clonotype: Its antigen is undetermined.

Study results and caveats: Tumor sites within a patient were found to share identical dominant CDR3 beta clonotypes, and site-unique high-frequency clones were also present.

It was a multiplex PCR that amplified TCR beta CDR3, with 32 V and 13 J primers. Using its own MiXCR run on the multiplex PCR reads, TCRdb lists one record per CDR3 protein. The sample holds around 10,000 distinct CDR3 sequences; more than 25% are singletons and the top ten take 7.5% to 10%. V and J are TRBV18 and TRBJ1-2; 7 bases map to TRBD1. The material sequenced was lung tumor tissue. The origin of this receptor is a woman aged 60-70 years with non-small cell lung cancer. The CDR3 coding sequence is TGTGCCAGCTCACCCCTGGAAGGGGGCGAATTTCGGGGCTACACCTTC. Its translation is CASSPLEGGEFRGYTF.